This T cell receptor (beta chain) was captured in a study of blood T cell repertoires in COVID-19. Whole-study context: T cells, B-cell-depleted T cells, or PBMCs supplied cDNA or gDNA.

Sequenced by immunoSEQ multiplex PCR; TCRdb stores in-frame clones only, minus some. The sample records around 200,000 clones, around 89% being singletons. The CDR3 is 12 amino acids. After removal of 10 bases from V and 3 bases from J, the junction contained 4 bases not matched to a gene. Germline V gene lookup returns CDR1 SEHNR and CDR2 FQNEAQ (reference sequence). This clone appeared a single time. Ages ranged from about 18 to 89 years, with residence in about 23 US areas. Researchers sorted participants into cohorts using their self-reported clinical history. In Cohort 3, a recovered donor had either two negative PCRs, clearance, or symptom resolution.

This rearrangement joins TRBV7-9 to TRBJ1-2; TRBD1 agrees at 8 bases. Sequencing was performed on PBMCs or T cells enriched from blood (not recorded which). The receptor was isolated from a man in his thirties or forties who had recovered from COVID-19. The CDR3 nucleotides read TGTGCCACAGGGACAGGAGACTATGGCTACACCTTC. Translating it yields CATGTGDYGYTF.